These T cell receptor beta chains were read from a single sample in a study of T cell repertoires and leukemia-associated antigens. Their specific antigens are unknown. Each CDR3 protein is one row after TCRdb ran MiXCR on the 5' RACE reads. This sample carries roughly 12,000 distinct CDR3 sequences, 35% to 50% of them seen once, and the ten largest clones take 30% to 40%. Sample: CD3+ T cells sorted from blood and cultured. The receptors were sampled from a female donor in good health. CDR3s include the opening cysteine and the closing phenylalanine or tryptophan. The order of the fields is V gene, D gene, J gene, clone size, CDR3 DNA, CDR3 protein. The D gene is left open where the match is weak. Size values are once, few and many counts, or a class for expanded clones, and some rows have none.

TRBV24-1	-	TRBJ2-1	large	TGTGCCACCAGTGACCGACGGAGGAGGAATGAGCAGTTCTTC	CATSDRRRRNEQFF
TRBV7-2	-	TRBJ2-3	-	TGTGCCAGCAATTACCGGACTACAAGCACAGATACGCAGTATTTT	CASNYRTTSTDTQYF
TRBV7-2	-	TRBJ2-7	few	TGTGCCAGCAGCTTGGGTCGGCCCCCATACGAGCAGTACTTC	CASSLGRPPYEQYF
TRBV20-1	-	TRBJ1-6	-	TGCAGTGCTAACAGGGAATCCCATAATTCACCCCTCCACTTT	CSANRESHNSPLHF
TRBV7-9	-	TRBJ2-3	many	TGTGCCAGCAGCTCCTTAGCGGAATCCACAGATACGCAGTATTTT	CASSSLAESTDTQYF
TRBV4-1	-	TRBJ2-5	-	TGCGCCAGCAGCCAAGATACGACACCGGGTGAGGGAGAGACCCAGTACTTC	CASSQDTTPGEGETQYF
TRBV4-2	-	TRBJ2-1	-	TGTGCCAGCAGCCAAGAGCCCAGAGGAGGGTACAATGAGCAGTTCTTC	CASSQEPRGGYNEQFF
TRBV10-3	TRBD2	TRBJ2-7	few	TGTGCCATCAGTGAGTCGGGGGGGATCTACGAGCAGTACTTC	CAISESGGIYEQYF
TRBV5-1	TRBD1	TRBJ2-1	-	TGTGCCAGCAGATTGGGACAGGGAACCTACGATGAGCAGTTCTTT	CASRLGQGTYDEQFF
TRBV20-1	-	TRBJ2-1	-	TGCAGTGCTAGACGCGGAGTTCAATCTATGAATGAGCAGTTCTTC	CSARRGVQSMNEQFF
TRBV6-5	-	TRBJ2-6	few	TGTGCCAGCAGTTACTCGTGGGCAGGGTCGGGAGCTGGGGCCAACGTCCTGACTTTC	CASSYSWAGSGAGANVLTF
TRBV5-1	-	TRBJ2-2	-	TGCGCCAGCAGCTTGGGTGCGTCCAGCATCGGGGAGCTGTTTTTT	CASSLGASSIGELFF
TRBV6-5	TRBD1	TRBJ1-2	-	TGTGCCAGCAGTCAGACAGGGGGGTCTCGTGGCTACACCTTC	CASSQTGGSRGYTF
TRBV4-2	-	TRBJ2-3	-	TGTGCCAGCAGCCAAGGACTAGAAGCAGATACGCAGTGTTTT	CASSQGLEADTQCF
TRBV7-3	TRBD2	TRBJ2-3	-	TGTGCCAGCAGCCCGCGGGGGAGTATGACAGATACGCGGTATTTT	CASSPRGSMTDTRYF
TRBV18	-	TRBJ2-2	-	TGTGCCAGCTCACCACCCCACACGGGACTGGAGCCCAACACCGGGGAGCTGTTTTTT	CASSPPHTGLEPNTGELFF